The 11 T cell receptor beta chains given below trace back to one sample, sequenced in a study of T cells in Graves' hyperthyroidism and ophthalmopathy. TCR beta CDR3 regions were amplified from RNA. With the HTBI primer set, the TCR CDR3 went through a first round of RT-PCR. TCRdb re-called the multiplex PCR reads through MiXCR, storing one row per CDR3 protein. The sample records hundreds of thousands of distinct CDR3 sequences, approximately 40% being singletons. Sequencing input: blood. The receptors derive from a man aged 18 to 29 with Graves' hyperthyroidism.

The J gene is TRBJ2-2, the V gene TRBV7-9; D may match TRBD1 or TRBD2 (6 bases each). The length of the CDR3 is 16 residues. Trimming took off 5 bases at V and 4 bases at J, with 17 bases between the two ends. Germline CDR1 reads SEHNR; CDR2 reads FQNEAQ (reference sequence). Written as DNA, the CDR3 is TGTGCCAGCAGCCCCGCGACAGGAGGGATCACCGGGGAGCTGTTTTTT. It encodes CASSPATGGITGELFF.

J is TRBJ2-7 and V is TRBV29-1; perhaps TRBD2 as D (6 bases). The CDR3 covers 15 residues. The V gene's germline CDR1 is SQVTM and CDR2 ANQGSEA. V gave up 4 bases and J gave up 2 bases, with 18 bases separating them. The CDR3 sequence: CSVVWRSRGTYEQYF. The CDR3 DNA sequence: TGCAGCGTTGTTTGGAGGAGTCGGGGGACCTACGAGCAGTACTTC.

The rearrangement uses TRBV15 and TRBJ1-2, with 12 bases identical to TRBD1. This CDR3 is built from 16 residues. CDR1 LNHNV and CDR2 YYDKDF come from the germline V gene (reference sequence). J gave up 5 bases and V 3 bases, and 7 bases lay outside the gene matches. CDR3 coding DNA: TGTGCCACCAGCAGCCAGGGACAGGGGGCATATTATGGCTACACCTTC. This sequence encodes CATSSQGQGAYYGYTF.

The V call is TRBV7-9, the J call TRBJ2-7, with D possibly matching TRBD1 (6 bases). Germline V CDR1 and CDR2: SEHNR, FQNEAQ (reference sequence). This CDR3 spans 16 amino acids. V lost 3 bases to trimming and J lost 0 bases, with 15 bases between them. Here the CDR3 reads CASSFPQGLNSYEQYF. CDR3 DNA: TGTGCCAGCAGCTTCCCCCAGGGGTTAAACTCCTACGAGCAGTACTTC.

The genes are TRBV29-1 and TRBJ1-2, with 9 bases lining up with TRBD1. Germline V CDR1 and CDR2: SQVTM, ANQGSEA. This CDR3 has 13 amino acids. V shed 0 bases, J shed 4 bases, and the junction held 0 bases outside the gene matches. The chain's CDR3 is CSVEETGGYGYTF. The CDR3, as DNA: TGCAGCGTTGAAGAGACAGGGGGCTATGGCTACACCTTC.

This chain connects TRBV7-9 to TRBJ1-2; D call uncertain. This CDR3 spans 13 amino acids. V lost 4 bases and J lost 4, with 10 bases in between. From germline, CDR1 is SEHNR and CDR2 FQNEAQ (reference sequence). The CDR3 DNA reads TGTGCCAGCAGCTCCGGGTCAGTCTATGGCTACACCTTC. This gives the protein CASSSGSVYGYTF.

This sequence joins TRBV12-3 or TRBV12-4 and TRBJ1-3; no clear D. The CDR3 has 12 residues. V lost 7 bases and J 4 bases, leaving 8 bases between the germline ends. Written as DNA, the CDR3 is TGTGCCAGCACCCCCGGCGGAAACACCATATATTTT. Translation: CASTPGGNTIYF.

This clonotype was seen more than once but under ten times. CDR3 region: CASSLGQGAHTEAFF. CDR3 in DNA: TGTGCCAGCAGCTTAGGACAGGGGGCGCACACTGAAGCTTTCTTT. The genes are TRBV7-9 and TRBJ1-1, with TRBD1 matching over 10 bases. This CDR3 region has 15 residues. V lost 1 base to trimming and J lost 3 bases; unmatched junction nucleotides: 2. Looked up from germline, CDR1 is SEHNR and CDR2 is FQNEAQ (reference sequence).

This clonotype was found many times. The chain carries TRBV19 and TRBJ2-6, with D possibly being TRBD1 (6 bases). The V gene's germline CDR1 is LNHDA and CDR2 SQIVND (reference sequence). The CDR3 extends over 15 amino acids. Trimming cost V 3 bases and J 2 bases, with 8 bases left between them. CDR3 loop: CASSIRGTGANVLTF. The CDR3 DNA reads TGTGCCAGTAGTATCAGGGGTACTGGGGCCAACGTCCTGACTTTC. The whole variable domain, filled in from reference TRBV19 and TRBJ2-6, reads DGGITQSPKYLFRKEGQNVTLSCEQNLNHDAMYWYRQDPGQGLRLIYYSQIVNDFQKGDIAEGYSVSREKKESFPLTVTSAQKNPTAFYLCASSIRGTGANVLTFGAGSRLTVL.

The chain links TRBV7-8 to TRBJ2-3; TRBD2 aligns across 9 bases. Germline V lookup: CDR1 SGHVS, CDR2 FQNEAQ. V lost 5 bases, J lost 6 bases, and 6 bases stayed unmatched. The CDR3 sequence is 14 residues long. The CDR3, as DNA: TGTGCCAGCAGCCCGCCCAGCGGGGGGGATACGCAGTATTTT. Translating it yields CASSPPSGGDTQYF.

To note about this clonotype: A much larger clone lies a single base off, so this may be a read error. The chain uses TRBV15 and TRBJ2-7; D unresolved. There are 13 residues in the CDR3. Germline V gene lookup returns CDR1 LNHNV and CDR2 YYDKDF (reference sequence). The CDR3 DNA sequence: TGTGCCACCAGCAGAGATTACGGCTACGAGCAGTGCTTC. Protein product: CATSRDYGYEQCF.